The rows below give T cell receptor beta chains drawn from one sample of a study of T cells in localized non-small cell lung cancer. Generated by immunoSEQ multiplex PCR, the TCRdb table keeps only in-frame clones and is missing some. Of some 11,000 clones detected, about four fifths appear once; the ten largest clones hold around 20%. Here the sequenced sample was peripheral blood, taken before any cancer treatment. The receptors were gathered from a male donor at least 60 years old with stage I lung adenocarcinoma. The CDR3 runs from the conserved cysteine through the conserved F or W. A D gene is named only where the DNA matches it firmly. For some rows the clone size is stated as once, few or many, or as a class when expanded; others skip it.

J | D | size | V | DNA | CDR3
TRBJ1-2 | - | - | TRBV28 | TGTGCCAGCAGTTTATACGGGGGGCCGGGAACCTCCTATGGCTACACCTTC | CASSLYGGPGTSYGYTF
TRBJ1-2 | - | - | TRBV29-1 | TGCAGCGTTGAAGTTGAGACCCACTATGGCTACACCTTC | CSVEVETHYGYTF
TRBJ1-1 | - | few | TRBV30 | TGTGCCTGGAGTGTACTGGGAAGGGACACTGAAGCTTTCTTT | CAWSVLGRDTEAFF
TRBJ2-7 | TRBD1 | - | TRBV29-1 | TGCAGCGTTGGGGACAGAGGAATGGGGCAGTACTTC | CSVGDRGMGQYF
TRBJ2-2 | TRBD1 | - | TRBV6-5 | TGTGCCAGCAGACGACAGGGTAACGGGGAGCTGTTTTTT | CASRRQGNGELFF
TRBJ2-5 | TRBD1 | - | TRBV13 | TGTGCCAGCAGCTTAGGCCTCTACAGGACAGGTTTGGATGGGGAGACCCAGTACTTC | CASSLGLYRTGLDGETQYF
TRBJ2-7 | - | - | TRBV10-3 | TGTGCCATCAGTGAGGGGTACGAGCAGTACTTC | CAISEGYEQYF
TRBJ2-2 | - | - | TRBV4-2 | TGTGCCAGCAGCCAAGCAAGGGGGGTTGCCAGGGAGCTGTTTTTT | CASSQARGVARELFF
TRBJ1-2 | - | few | TRBV15 | TGTGCCACCAGCAGAGGGGCGGACTCTGGCTCTGGCTACACCTTC | CATSRGADSGSGYTF
TRBJ2-3 | TRBD2 | - | TRBV7-3 | TGTGCCAGCAGCAATCCTAGCGGGAGCTCGAATACGCAGTATTTT | CASSNPSGSSNTQYF
TRBJ2-5 | - | - | TRBV5-1 | TGCGCCAGCAGCCAGGGTGGGGGAGAGACCCAGTACTTC | CASSQGGGETQYF
TRBJ2-7 | - | - | TRBV28 | TGTGCCAGCAGTTTAGAGGGAATAGGGGAGCAGTACTTC | CASSLEGIGEQYF
TRBJ2-5 | TRBD1 | - | TRBV7-9 | TGTGCCAGCAGCTTAGGACAGGGGGGGAATCAGTACTTC | CASSLGQGGNQYF
TRBJ2-6 | TRBD2 | few | TRBV7-2 | TGTGCCAGCAGCTTAGGCCTAGCGGGTGCCTCTGGGGCCAACGTCCTGACTTTC | CASSLGLAGASGANVLTF
TRBJ2-7 | - | - | TRBV6-6 | TGTGCCAGCAGTTACACGAGATCCTACGAGCAGTACTTC | CASSYTRSYEQYF
TRBJ2-5 | - | - | TRBV7-2 | TGTGCCAGCAGCTCAAAGAGGGGCCAAGAGACCCAGTACTTC | CASSSKRGQETQYF
TRBJ1-2 | - | - | TRBV11-2 | TGTGCCAGCAGCTCACCCCGTAGCAAGTCTAACTATGGCTACACCTTC | CASSSPRSKSNYGYTF
TRBJ2-1 | TRBD2 | - | TRBV4-2 | TGTGCCAGCAGCCAAGGATTAGCGGGAAGCTACAATGAGCAGTTCTTC | CASSQGLAGSYNEQFF
TRBJ2-5 | TRBD1 | - | TRBV28 | TGTGCCAGCAGGCTAGACGGACAGGGCAGGGAGACCCAGTACTTC | CASRLDGQGRETQYF
TRBJ2-6 | - | - | TRBV21-1 | TGTGCCAGCAGCAAAGAGCGGACTAGCGGGAGTGGTGGGGCCAACGTCCTGACTTTC | CASSKERTSGSGGANVLTF
TRBJ2-7 | TRBD2 | - | TRBV6-6 | TGTGCCAGCGCACGACTAGCGGCGTACGAGCAGTACTTC | CASARLAAYEQYF
TRBJ2-3 | - | - | TRBV7-6 | TGTGCCAGCAGCCTCTTAGACTCTAACACAGATACGCAGTATTTT | CASSLLDSNTDTQYF
TRBJ2-2 | - | - | TRBV7-9 | TGTGCCAGCGTGCCGACGGCGAACACCGGGGAGCTGTTTTTT | CASVPTANTGELFF
TRBJ1-4 | - | - | TRBV15 | TGTGCCACCAGCAGAGATCGAAATGAAAAACTGTTTTTT | CATSRDRNEKLFF
TRBJ2-7 | TRBD1 | - | TRBV29-1 | TGCAGCGTTTTTTACGGGACAGGGGGCTACGAGCAGTACTTC | CSVFYGTGGYEQYF
TRBJ1-1 | - | - | TRBV10-2 | TGCGCCAGCAGGGAAGCTAACACTGAAGCTTTCTTT | CASREANTEAFF
TRBJ2-5 | TRBD2 | - | TRBV7-6 | TGTGCCAGCAGCGAGAGGACTAGCGGGATCCTAACCCAGTACTTC | CASSERTSGILTQYF
TRBJ1-1 | - | - | TRBV28 | TGTGCCAGCAGTACCCGGTGGGGGTACCCTGAAGCTTTCTTT | CASSTRWGYPEAFF
TRBJ2-3 | - | - | TRBV25-1 | TGTGCCAGCAGTGCCTCCTGGAAGACAGATACGCAGTATTTT | CASSASWKTDTQYF
TRBJ1-4 | - | few | TRBV18 | TGTGCCAGCTCTACCAGGGTTAATGAAAAACTGTTTTTT | CASSTRVNEKLFF
TRBJ1-5 | - | once | TRBV18 | TGTGCCAGCTCACCCCTGCCCGGTAGCAATCAGCCCCAGCATTTT | CASSPLPGSNQPQHF
TRBJ2-2 | - | once | TRBV5-1 | TGCGCCAGCAGCTCCGGGACACCCAACACCGGGGAGCTGTTTTTT | CASSSGTPNTGELFF
TRBJ2-3 | - | - | TRBV27 | TGTGCCAGCAGTTTAAGTGTAGGGGGAAGCACAGATACGCAGTATTTT | CASSLSVGGSTDTQYF
TRBJ1-1 | - | - | TRBV5-1 | TGCGCCAGCAGCCCGGCGGGGGGGGCTAGTGGGAACACTGAAGCTTTCTTT | CASSPAGGASGNTEAFF
TRBJ1-2 | - | - | TRBV6-1 | TGTGCCAGCGGCGCTCCTGGGAACTATGGCTACACCTTC | CASGAPGNYGYTF
TRBJ2-6 | - | - | TRBV23-1 | TGCGCCAGCAGTTTGGGCCTTACGCAACAAAGTCGGGCCAACGTCCTGACTTTC | CASSLGLTQQSRANVLTF
TRBJ2-5 | - | - | TRBV6-1 | TGTGCCAGCTGGGGGGTTTGGCCTGGGGAGACCCAGTACTTC | CASWGVWPGETQYF
TRBJ1-1 | - | - | TRBV5-1 | TGCGCCAGCAGCTTAGGAGAATGGAACACTGAAGCTTTCTTT | CASSLGEWNTEAFF
TRBJ2-7 | - | - | TRBV2 | TGTGCCAGCAGAGACACCTCATCGGGGGAGCAGTACTTC | CASRDTSSGEQYF
TRBJ2-5 | - | - | TRBV5-8 | TGTGCCAGCAGCTTGAGTTCCAGTGTCCCTGGGGAGACCCAGTACTTC | CASSLSSSVPGETQYF
TRBJ2-7 | TRBD1 | - | TRBV28 | TGTGCCAGCAGAACACGCCGGACAGGGGCCTACGAGCAGTACTTC | CASRTRRTGAYEQYF
TRBJ1-4 | - | - | TRBV28 | TGTGCCAGCGCGGCCCAGGCGCCTCAAGAAAAACTGTTTTTT | CASAAQAPQEKLFF
TRBJ1-5 | - | once | TRBV19 | TGTGCCAGTAGCCCCTGGGACGGTAGCAATCAGCCCCAGCATTTT | CASSPWDGSNQPQHF
TRBJ2-7 | TRBD2 | once | TRBV6-5 | TGTGCCAGCAGCTGGGGACTAGCGAATTACTACGAGCAGTACTTC | CASSWGLANYYEQYF